What follows is one T cell receptor (beta chain) and its context. Its cognate antigen is unknown. V shed 5 bases and J shed 6 bases, with 14 bases lying between them. Germline values: CDR1 SGHVS, CDR2 FNYEAQ. This CDR3 comprises 13 residues. This record comes from a study of T-cell reconstitution after alpha-beta-depleted transplantation in children. Preparation of the TCRbeta library involved a method that used unique molecular identifiers. TCRdb called the PCR reads again in MiXCR, with one record for every CDR3 protein. The sample carries hundreds of thousands of distinct CDR3 sequences, approximately 10% recorded once. Study-level points and caveats: Reports say that about two months after transplant, the alpha-beta T cells came out of several hundred graft clones that had expanded. Certain patients had high TCRbeta diversity at day 60, and it came from recipient T cells and thymic progenitors that survived. The main origin of T-cell counts and diversity one year after transplant was newly produced T cells.

The sequence was obtained from a child aged 2 to 15 with inherited bone marrow failure, due to receive a stem cell transplant. The genes are TRBV7-6 and TRBJ2-7; TRBD2 might be the D (6 bases). The material was PBMCs, obtained before TCRalphabeta/CD19-depleted stem cell transplant. This CDR3 is CASSPFGGGEQYF. CDR3 in DNA: TGTGCCAGCAGCCCGTTTGGGGGAGGCGAGCAGTACTTC.